One sample yielded the 10 T cell receptor beta chains listed below, sequenced in a study of T-cell memory formation after mild COVID-19. TCRdb reprocessed the 5' RACE reads with MiXCR, giving one entry per CDR3 protein. The sample lists hundreds of thousands of distinct CDR3 sequences, less than 25% occurring once. The specimen sequenced was PBMCs or a T cell subset sorted from them (not recorded which). These receptors came from an adult woman who had mild COVID-19 (a few samples of this study predate the infection). Cell type and time point are not known.

In this sample, this clonotype turned up a few times. This chain connects TRBV9 to TRBJ1-3; D is unclear. The V gene's germline CDR1 is SGDLS and CDR2 YYNGEE. The CDR3 covers 14 residues. The V end was cut by 0 bases, the J end by 0 bases, with 4 bases between. CDR3 DNA sequence: TGTGCCAGCAGCGTAGCTGTCTCTGGAAACACCATATATTTT. Protein sequence: CASSVAVSGNTIYF.

The chain combines TRBV7-6 with TRBJ1-1; D is ambiguous. Germline V gives CDR1 SGHVS, CDR2 FNYEAQ. Trimming took off 2 bases at V and 3 bases at J, with 19 bases between the two ends. The CDR3 has 17 residues. CDR3 amino acids: CASSLPSKEPGDTEAFF. The CDR3, as DNA: TGTGCCAGCAGCTTACCGTCTAAGGAGCCTGGGGACACTGAAGCTTTCTTT.

The chain uses TRBV5-1 and TRBJ2-1, with 9 bases aligning to TRBD2. Unmatched junction bases numbered 13, after V lost 2 bases and J lost 7 bases. This CDR3 comprises 17 residues. From germline, CDR1 is SGHRS and CDR2 YFSETQ. CDR3: CASSFLGLGSGGNEQFF. The CDR3 nucleotides read TGCGCCAGCAGCTTCCTAGGGCTAGGGAGCGGGGGGAATGAGCAGTTCTTC. Together with reference TRBV5-1 and TRBJ2-1, the CDR3 gives the full variable domain: KAGVTQTPRYLIKTRGQQVTLSCSPISGHRSVSWYQQTPGQGLQFLFEYFSETQRNKGNFPGRFSGRQFSNSRSEMNVSTLELGDSALYLCASSFLGLGSGGNEQFFGPGTRLTVL.

The chain recombines TRBV5-6 with TRBJ1-1; possibly TRBD1 for D (6 bases). The germline V and J ends were trimmed by 0 bases and 5 bases, with 17 bases remaining between them. CDR1 and CDR2 (germline): SGHDT, YYEEEE. The CDR3 contains 16 residues. The CDR3 spells CASSLAARTQGTEAFF. DNA of the CDR3: TGTGCCAGCAGCTTGGCAGCCAGAACCCAGGGGACTGAAGCTTTCTTT.

This clonotype was observed at least ten times. The chain joins TRBV5-8 to TRBJ2-7; 9 nucleotides agree with TRBD1. From germline, CDR1 is SGHTS and CDR2 YDEGEE. CDR3 length: 14 residues. The trim removed 4 bases at V and 4 bases at J, leaving 6 bases unmatched. Here the CDR3 reads CASSLGQGLYEQYF. CDR3 DNA: TGTGCCAGCAGCCTGGGACAGGGTTTGTACGAGCAGTACTTC.

This clonotype appeared a few times. This chain links TRBV20-1 with TRBJ2-7; 10 bases are shared with TRBD2. Germline assignment: CDR1 DFQATT and CDR2 SNEGSKA (reference sequence). The J segment lost 7 bases and the V segment lost 6 bases, leaving 18 bases of the junction unmatched. The CDR3 has 16 residues. CDR3 in amino acids: CSADSLAGDPSWEQYF. The DNA for the CDR3 is TGCAGTGCCGATAGTCTAGCGGGGGACCCCTCGTGGGAGCAGTACTTC.

The chain carries TRBV2 and TRBJ2-1; tentatively, D is TRBD2 (6 bases). The germline V and J ends were trimmed by 6 bases and 0 bases, with 15 bases remaining between them. The CDR3 sequence is 16 residues long. In germline, CDR1 is SNHLY, CDR2 FYNNEI. CDR3 loop: CASSWGLGVSYNEQFF. DNA of the CDR3: TGTGCCAGCAGCTGGGGACTGGGGGTCTCCTACAATGAGCAGTTCTTC.

This clonotype was counted many times. The V and J genes are TRBV4-1 and TRBJ2-5, with D hard to call. Trimming removed 0 bases from V and 4 bases from J, with 0 bases in between. Looked up from germline, CDR1 is MGHRA and CDR2 is YSYEKL. The length of the CDR3 is 11 residues. CDR3 sequence (DNA): TGCGCCAGCAGCCAAGAAGAGACCCAGTACTTC. Protein: CASSQEETQYF.

This clonotype was observed a few times. The chain recombines TRBV7-8 with TRBJ1-1; the D is unclear. Germline V CDR1 and CDR2: SGHVS, FQNEAQ. The CDR3 spans 14 residues. The V end was cut by 6 bases, the J end by 4 bases, with 15 bases between. The CDR3 spells CASRQPAEGTEAFF. CDR3 in DNA: TGTGCCAGCAGACAGCCCGCTGAAGGCACTGAAGCTTTCTTT.

The sample holds a few counts of this clonotype. This chain connects TRBV4-3 to TRBJ1-2, with 9 bases identical to TRBD1. CDR1 is LGHNA and CDR2 is YSLEER in the germline V gene. The CDR3 length is 16 residues. The ends lost 4 bases at V and 2 bases at J; junction bases unmatched: 8. The CDR3 bases are TGCGCCAGCAGCCTCGCTTGGACAGGGGCGAACTATGGCTACACCTTC. Protein product: CASSLAWTGANYGYTF.